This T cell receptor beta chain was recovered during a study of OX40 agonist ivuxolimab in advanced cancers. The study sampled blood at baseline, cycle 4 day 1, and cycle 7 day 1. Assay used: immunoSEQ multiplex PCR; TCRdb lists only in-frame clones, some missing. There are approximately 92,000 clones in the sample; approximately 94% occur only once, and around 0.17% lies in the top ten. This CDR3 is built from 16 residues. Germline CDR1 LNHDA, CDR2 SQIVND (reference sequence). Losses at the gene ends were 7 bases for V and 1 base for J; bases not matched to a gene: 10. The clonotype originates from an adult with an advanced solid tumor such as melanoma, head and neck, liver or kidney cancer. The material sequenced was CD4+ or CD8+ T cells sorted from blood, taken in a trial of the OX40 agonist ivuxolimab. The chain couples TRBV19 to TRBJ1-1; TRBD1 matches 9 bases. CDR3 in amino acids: CASISPPGQGNTEAFF. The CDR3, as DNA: TGTGCCAGTATCTCCCCGCCGGGACAGGGGAACACTGAAGCTTTCTTT.